This T cell receptor beta chain was identified in a study of neurological immune-mediated disorders. Germline V CDR1 and CDR2: SGHTA, FQGTGA. The CDR3 loop spans 15 amino acids. V gave up 1 base and J gave up 6 bases; unmatched junction bases: 3. In this sample, this clonotype turned up many times. TCRdb ran MiXCR on the 5' RACE reads and lists one entry per CDR3 protein. The sample carries some 50,000 distinct CDR3 sequences, about 26% recorded once. This sequence was found in a woman in her sixties or seventies in good health. Sequenced sample: PBMCs. The chain couples TRBV7-3 to TRBJ2-1, with TRBD1 identical over 10 bases. CDR3 sequence reads: CASSLRTGGRNEQFF. The DNA of the CDR3 is TGTGCCAGCAGCTTAAGGACAGGGGGGCGCAATGAGCAGTTCTTC.